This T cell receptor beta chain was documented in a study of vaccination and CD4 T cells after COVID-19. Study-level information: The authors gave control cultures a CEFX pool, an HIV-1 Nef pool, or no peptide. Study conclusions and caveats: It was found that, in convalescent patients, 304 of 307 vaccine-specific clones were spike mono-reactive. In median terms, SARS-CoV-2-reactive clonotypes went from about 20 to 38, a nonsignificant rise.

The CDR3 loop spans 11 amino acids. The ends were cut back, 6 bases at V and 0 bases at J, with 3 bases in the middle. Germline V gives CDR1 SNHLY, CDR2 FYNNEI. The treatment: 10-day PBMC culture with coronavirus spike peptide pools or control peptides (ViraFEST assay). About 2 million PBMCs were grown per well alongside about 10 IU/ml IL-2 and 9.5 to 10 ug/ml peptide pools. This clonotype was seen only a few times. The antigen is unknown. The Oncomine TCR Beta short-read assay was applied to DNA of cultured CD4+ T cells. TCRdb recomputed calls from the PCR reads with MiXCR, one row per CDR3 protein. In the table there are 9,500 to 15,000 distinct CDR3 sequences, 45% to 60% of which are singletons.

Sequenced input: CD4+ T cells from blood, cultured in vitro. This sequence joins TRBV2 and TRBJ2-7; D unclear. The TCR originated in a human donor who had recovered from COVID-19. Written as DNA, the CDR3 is TGTGCCAGCAGAAGCTCCTACGAGCAGTACTTC. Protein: CASRSSYEQYF. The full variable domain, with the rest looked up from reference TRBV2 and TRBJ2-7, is EPEVTQTPSHQVTQMGQEVILRCVPISNHLYFYWYRQILGQKVEFLVSFYNNEISEKSEIFDDQFSVERPDGSNFTLKIRSTKLEDSAMYFCASRSSYEQYFGPGTRLTVT.